Listed here are 7 T cell receptor beta chains from one sample, sequenced in a study of cytomegalovirus exposure and HLA in healthy donors. Libraries were prepared by immunoSEQ multiplex PCR; TCRdb keeps only in-frame clonotypes and omits some of them. The data contain fewer than 95,000 clones, 94% of them seen just once; the ten biggest clones take up 0.63%. The sequenced sample consisted of PBMCs. Receptors originate from a woman aged 18-29 years in good health and CMV-seronegative.

This chain uses TRBV19 with TRBJ1-5; TRBD1 aligns across 9 bases. Losses at the gene ends were 5 bases for V and 6 bases for J; bases not matched to a gene: 20. Per the germline V gene, CDR1 is LNHDA and CDR2 is SQIVND (reference sequence). There are 19 residues in the CDR3. This chain's CDR3 is CASSARQGGKSSRGQPQHF. As DNA, the CDR3 is TGTGCCAGTAGTGCCAGACAGGGGGGAAAGTCGTCCAGAGGTCAGCCCCAGCATTTT.

This chain joins TRBV6-4 and TRBJ2-5, with a weak D call TRBD2 (7 bases). CDR1 MRHNA and CDR2 SNTAGT come from the germline V gene. The CDR3 has 13 residues. V shed 6 bases and J shed 1 base, with 9 bases lying between them. This CDR3 is CASSRGAQETQYF. CDR3 coding DNA: TGTGCCAGCAGCCGGGGGGCCCAAGAGACCCAGTACTTC.

The rearrangement joins TRBV27 to TRBJ1-6; D may be TRBD1 (6 bases). There are 15 residues in the CDR3. Germline values: CDR1 MNHEY, CDR2 SMNVEV (reference sequence). Trimming took off 10 bases at V and 7 bases at J, with 20 bases between the two ends. This chain's CDR3 is CAIPKRGLVNSPLHF. DNA for the CDR3: TGTGCCATTCCTAAAAGGGGGTTGGTAAATTCACCCCTCCACTTT.

The chain has TRBV9 and TRBJ1-4; 7 bases match TRBD1. CDR3 length equals 14 residues. From germline, CDR1 is SGDLS and CDR2 YYNGEE. The ends lost 3 bases at V and 5 bases at J; junction bases unmatched: 4. The CDR3 sequence is CASSGTGPNEKLFF. CDR3 nucleotides: TGTGCCAGCAGCGGGACAGGCCCCAATGAAAAACTGTTTTTT.

The chain combines TRBV9 with TRBJ1-1; 9 bases agree with TRBD1. V lost 4 bases to trimming and J lost 4 bases; unmatched junction nucleotides: 5. Germline V gives CDR1 SGDLS, CDR2 YYNGEE. This CDR3 region has 14 residues. The CDR3 DNA is TGTGCCAGCAGCACAGGGGGCGATGTCACTGAAGCTTTCTTT. Encoded protein: CASSTGGDVTEAFF.

This chain joins TRBV27 and TRBJ2-1; 11 bases match TRBD2. Germline V gene sequence: CDR1 MNHEY, CDR2 SMNVEV (reference sequence). With 3 bases clipped from V and 3 bases from J, the junction kept 4 bases outside the gene matches. This CDR3 spans 16 amino acids. This CDR3 reads CASSFTGTSGYNEQFF. The CDR3 DNA reads TGTGCCAGCAGTTTCACCGGGACTAGCGGCTACAATGAGCAGTTCTTC.

The chain links TRBV9 to TRBJ2-1; TRBD1 matches 9 bases. This CDR3 comprises 17 residues. The ends lost 2 bases at V and 8 bases at J; junction bases unmatched: 14. Germline V gene sequence: CDR1 SGDLS, CDR2 YYNGEE. The chain's CDR3 is CASSVSRVTGGSDEQFF. DNA for the CDR3: TGTGCCAGCAGCGTGAGTAGGGTGACAGGGGGGTCAGATGAGCAGTTCTTC.